One and the same sample provided the 18 T cell receptor beta chains below, sequenced in a study of blood T cell repertoires in COVID-19. The method was immunoSEQ multiplex PCR; TCRdb's version includes in-frame clones alone and lacks a portion of them. The sample gives about 440,000 clones, about 90% of which show up once; 0.6% is in the top ten. Sequencing was performed on PBMCs or T cells enriched from blood (not recorded which). Receptors were obtained from a man younger than 30 who had recovered from COVID-19.

The CDR3: CASSQDRSSGPHNEQFF. CDR3 bases: TGTGCCAGCAGCCAAGATAGGAGTAGCGGGCCCCACAATGAGCAGTTCTTC. This rearrangement joins TRBV3-1 (or the pseudogene TRBV3-2) to TRBJ2-1, with TRBD2 matching over 7 bases. Trimming took 0 bases from V and 5 from J; bases not matched to a gene: 10. CDR3 length: 17 residues. Germline values: CDR1 LGHDT, CDR2 YNNKEL (reference sequence).

This chain joins TRBV10-1 and TRBJ2-3, with D tentatively TRBD1 (5 bases). V shed 3 bases and J shed 3 bases, with 13 bases lying between them. The CDR3 spans 15 residues. Germline V lookup: CDR1 WNHNN, CDR2 SYGVQD (reference sequence). The CDR3 protein is CASSDIGALTDTQYF. CDR3 in DNA: TGCGCCAGCAGTGATATAGGGGCCCTTACAGATACGCAGTATTTT.

J is TRBJ2-7 and V is TRBV7-2; D is ambiguous. CDR1 and CDR2 (germline): SGHTA, FQGNSA. The CDR3 totals 13 residues. Trimming took off 0 bases at V and 4 bases at J, with 7 bases between the two ends. The CDR3 spells CASSLAAGYEQYF. The CDR3 region has the DNA TGTGCCAGCAGCTTAGCCGCCGGTTACGAGCAGTACTTC.

CDR3 sequence (DNA): TGCGCCAGCAGTGACCAGACAGGTCCGGGGTTTGAGCAGTTCTTC. This gives the protein CASSDQTGPGFEQFF. The genes are TRBV10-1 and TRBJ2-1; perhaps TRBD1 as D (6 bases). The V and J ends lost 3 bases and 9 bases respectively, with 18 bases between them. The germline gives CDR1 WNHNN, CDR2 SYGVQD (reference sequence). This CDR3 is built from 15 residues.

This clone was seen a single time. The rearrangement uses TRBV12-3 or TRBV12-4 and TRBJ1-1; D uncertain. This CDR3 region has 12 residues. Trimming left V 5 bases short and J 6 bases short, with 10 bases between. The CDR3 reads CASSSRHSEAFF. CDR3 nucleotides: TGTGCCAGCAGTAGCCGACATTCTGAAGCTTTCTTT.

This clone was picked up a small number of times. The rearrangement joins TRBV29-1 to TRBJ2-7; tentatively, D is TRBD2 (6 bases). Germline-derived CDR1 and CDR2 are SQVTM and ANQGSEA. Trimming removed 2 bases at V and 0 bases at J, with 11 bases between. The length of the CDR3 is 14 residues. The CDR3 protein is CSVEFGSGSYEQYF. The DNA for the CDR3 is TGCAGCGTTGAATTCGGGAGTGGCTCCTACGAGCAGTACTTC.

The rearrangement uses TRBV28 and TRBJ1-5, with D perhaps TRBD1 (5 bases). Germline V gene lookup returns CDR1 MDHEN and CDR2 SYDVKM. Trimming removed 2 bases from V and 3 bases from J, with 8 bases in between. The CDR3 spans 14 residues. The DNA of the CDR3 is TGTGCCAGCAGTTTAGACAGCTACAATCAGCCCCAGCATTTT. Its translation: CASSLDSYNQPQHF.

This clone appeared once. The chain uses TRBV5-1 and TRBJ1-1; a possible D gene is TRBD1 (6 bases). Trimming shortened V by 6 bases and J by 0 bases, and 18 bases separated the two germline ends. This CDR3 has 16 residues. The germline gives CDR1 SGHRS, CDR2 YFSETQ. The CDR3 loop reads CASTESLTGMNTEAFF. The CDR3 region has the DNA TGCGCCAGCACCGAATCATTAACAGGGATGAACACTGAAGCTTTCTTT.

This clone was detected a few times. The V and J genes are TRBV10-2 and TRBJ1-6, with D perhaps TRBD1 (5 bases). The V end lost 6 bases, the J end lost 9 bases, and 9 bases lay between the germline ends. From germline, CDR1 is WSHSY and CDR2 SAAADI. This CDR3 region has 12 residues. CDR3 sequence reads: CASRSGVSPLHF. The DNA of the CDR3 is TGCGCCAGCAGGTCGGGGGTTTCACCCCTCCACTTT.

The chain recombines TRBV2 with TRBJ1-6; 9 bases match TRBD1. The CDR3 loop spans 15 amino acids. From germline, CDR1 is SNHLY and CDR2 FYNNEI. V shed 6 bases and J 14 bases; nucleotides not matched to a gene: 14. CDR3 loop: CASSEIGTGFTALHF. Written as DNA, the CDR3 is TGTGCCAGCAGCGAAATCGGGACAGGGTTTACGGCCCTCCACTTT.

The V and J genes are TRBV3-1 (or the pseudogene TRBV3-2) and TRBJ1-6; D is unclear. Trimming stripped 4 bases from V and 14 bases from J, with 18 bases between. CDR1 and CDR2 (germline): LGHDT, YNNKEL (reference sequence). The CDR3 has 14 residues. This CDR3 reads CASSPPRGRSALHF. The CDR3 DNA reads as TGTGCCAGCAGCCCCCCCAGAGGCCGGTCGGCCCTCCACTTT.

Worth noting for this clone: Compared with germline, one end of the junction differs, possibly owing to a read error. The gene calls are TRBV27 and TRBJ2-7, with 10 bases aligning to TRBD1. The CDR3 has 15 amino acids. Germline V gene lookup returns CDR1 MNHEY and CDR2 SMNVEV (reference sequence). This CDR3 is CASGLRGQGFYEQYF. The CDR3 DNA is TGTGCCAGCGGTTTGAGGGGACAGGGGTTCTACGAGCAGTACTTC.

V and J are TRBV29-1 and TRBJ2-3, with a possible D match to TRBD1 (6 bases). Trimming shortened V by 4 bases and J by 2 bases, and 10 bases separated the two germline ends. Germline loops: CDR1 SQVTM, CDR2 ANQGSEA. The CDR3 consists of 13 residues. For the CDR3, the DNA is TGCAGCGTTGGGGGGCGGGTCACAGATACGCAGTATTTT. It specifies CSVGGRVTDTQYF.

This sequence joins TRBV2 and TRBJ2-1; 8 nucleotides match TRBD2. V gave up 6 bases and J gave up 3 bases; unmatched junction bases: 4. Germline CDR1 SNHLY, CDR2 FYNNEI. The CDR3 contains 14 residues. The CDR3 bases are TGTGCCAGCAGAGACGGGGGGGTCTACAATGAGCAGTTCTTC. Translated, it gives CASRDGGVYNEQFF.

This clone was observed a single time. The chain joins TRBV5-1 to TRBJ2-5; 7 bases align to TRBD1. CDR3 length: 16 amino acids. Germline-derived CDR1 and CDR2 are SGHRS and YFSETQ. Trimming cost V 0 bases and J 7 bases; bases outside gene matches: 12. Here the CDR3 reads CASSLDTTGWLGTQYF. DNA for the CDR3: TGCGCCAGCAGCTTGGACACGACAGGGTGGTTAGGGACCCAGTACTTC.

V usage is TRBV6-2 or TRBV6-3 and J usage is TRBJ2-7; TRBD1 matches at 9 bases. V lost 5 bases and J lost 6; bases outside the gene matches: 8. Germline loops: CDR1 MNHEY, CDR2 SVGEGT. This CDR3 is built from 14 residues. The CDR3 DNA follows: TGTGCCAGCAGTCGGGGACAGGGTATCACCGAGCAGTACTTC. Translation: CASSRGQGITEQYF.

This clone was seen only once. The V call is TRBV3-1 (or the pseudogene TRBV3-2), the J call TRBJ1-1; 7 positions agree with TRBD1. The CDR3 extends over 19 amino acids. V shed 0 bases and J 1 base; nucleotides not matched to a gene: 14. Germline CDR1 is LGHDT and CDR2 is YNNKEL (reference sequence). In DNA form, the CDR3 reads TGTGCCAGCAGCCAAGAGGTCCGGGTAACAGGGGCTCAGAACACTGAAGCTTTCTTT. It specifies CASSQEVRVTGAQNTEAFF.

The genes are TRBV10-3 and TRBJ2-7, with 7 bases fitting TRBD1. CDR1 and CDR2 (germline): ENHRY, SYGVKD. The CDR3 loop spans 13 amino acids. Unmatched junction bases numbered 3, after V lost 5 bases and J lost 2 bases. Here the CDR3 DNA reads TGTGCCATCAGTCGGGACAGTACCTACGAGCAGTACTTC. This gives the protein CAISRDSTYEQYF.